The 21 T cell receptor beta chains given below trace back to one sample, sequenced in a study of blood T cell repertoires in COVID-19. Here immunoSEQ multiplex PCR was the method, and the copy in TCRdb shows in-frame clones only, minus some. The sample lists fewer than 90,000 clones; roughly 80% were seen once. The specimen was peripheral blood. These receptors came from a human donor in a cohort sampled during active COVID-19.

The rearrangement uses TRBV5-5 and TRBJ2-3, with TRBD1 matching over 9 bases. Germline lookup yields CDR1 SGHKS and CDR2 YYEKEE (reference sequence). The CDR3 contains 16 residues. The V gene end was trimmed by 4 bases and the J gene end by 3 bases; junction bases not matched to a gene: 9. CDR3 nucleotides: TGTGCCAGCAGCAGGGGACAGGGCACATCTACAGATACGCAGTATTTT. As protein: CASSRGQGTSTDTQYF.

The chain carries TRBV6-2 or TRBV6-3 and TRBJ1-1, with a tentative D call TRBD1 (5 bases). The V end was cut by 6 bases, the J end by 11 bases, with 25 bases between. The germline CDR1 and CDR2 sequences are MNHEY and SVGEGT. The CDR3 spans 15 residues. The CDR3 region is CASSPRGGSVKGAFF. The CDR3 coding sequence is TGTGCCAGCAGCCCTCGTGGAGGGAGTGTCAAGGGGGCTTTCTTT.

The CDR3 nucleotides read TGTGCCAGTAGTATAGTTGCGGGAGGTCCCGTGAGCTCCTACGAGCAGTACTTC. Translated, it gives CASSIVAGGPVSSYEQYF. The rearrangement uses TRBV19 and TRBJ2-7; 8 bases are shared with TRBD2. There are 18 residues in the CDR3. V shed 1 base, J shed 0 bases, and the junction held 11 bases outside the gene matches. Per germline, CDR1 LNHDA and CDR2 SQIVND (reference sequence).

V is TRBV11-2 and J is TRBJ2-5, with 7 bases matching TRBD2. This CDR3 is 19 amino acids long. V lost 1 base to trimming and J lost 5 bases; unmatched junction nucleotides: 19. Germline CDR1 is SGHAT and CDR2 is FQNNGV. The CDR3 bases are TGTGCCAGCAGCTTAGGCTGGCGGCTAGGGCGGGAGCTGTGGGAGACCCAGTACTTC. It encodes CASSLGWRLGRELWETQYF.

Comments on this clone: Other DNA sequences in the sample encode the same CDR3. The rearrangement uses TRBV28 and TRBJ1-2; 7 positions match TRBD1. Germline CDR1 reads MDHEN; CDR2 reads SYDVKM. The trim removed 5 bases at V and 4 bases at J, leaving 7 bases unmatched. CDR3 size: 14 residues. Here the CDR3 DNA reads TGTGCCAGCAGTCCTGATAGGGACAGCTATGGCTACACCTTC. Residues: CASSPDRDSYGYTF.

V usage is TRBV19 and J usage is TRBJ2-2; maybe TRBD2 (5 bases). V lost 5 bases and J lost 5, with 6 bases in between. CDR1 and CDR2 (germline): LNHDA, SQIVND (reference sequence). The CDR3 consists of 12 residues. CDR3 nucleotides: TGTGCCAGTAGTTGGAGGACCGGGGAGCTGTTTTTT. Translating gives CASSWRTGELFF.

This chain connects TRBV6-5 to TRBJ2-3; TRBD2 is a possible D gene (5 bases). The CDR3 is 13 residues long. The germline V gene encodes CDR1 MNHEY and CDR2 SVGAGI. Trimming stripped 6 bases from V and 3 bases from J, with 10 bases between. DNA for the CDR3: TGTGCCAGCAGAGCGCCGGGGACAGATACGCAGTATTTT. It specifies CASRAPGTDTQYF.

The CDR3 DNA reads as TGTGCCAGCAGCGTAGACGCGGCCTACTACAATGAGCAGTTCTTC. Its translation: CASSVDAAYYNEQFF. The chain joins TRBV9 to TRBJ2-1; D is undetermined. V gave up 0 bases and J gave up 3 bases, with 10 bases separating them. This CDR3 region has 15 residues. Germline V CDR1 and CDR2: SGDLS, YYNGEE.

The chain uses TRBV5-1 and TRBJ2-7, with 8 bases aligning to TRBD2. The trim removed 6 bases at V and 4 bases at J, leaving 9 bases unmatched. The CDR3 extends over 14 amino acids. Germline V gives CDR1 SGHRS, CDR2 YFSETQ. CDR3 sequence: CASMPGGDIYEQYF. In nucleotides, the CDR3 is TGCGCCAGCATGCCCGGGGGGGACATTTACGAGCAGTACTTC.

This clone was picked up one time. This chain uses TRBV27 with TRBJ1-1; 9 bases are a match to TRBD1. With 5 bases clipped from V and 6 bases from J, the junction kept 7 bases outside the gene matches. This CDR3 is 14 amino acids long. CDR1 is MNHEY and CDR2 is SMNVEV in the germline V gene (reference sequence). CDR3 region: CASSPGTGKSEAFF. For the CDR3, the DNA is TGTGCCAGCAGTCCCGGGACAGGGAAGTCTGAAGCTTTCTTT.

The chain uses TRBV5-6 and TRBJ2-1; D not certain. Germline V lookup: CDR1 SGHDT, CDR2 YYEEEE. The length of the CDR3 is 12 residues. With 0 bases removed from V and 9 bases from J, the gap between germline ends came to 7 bases. The CDR3 DNA sequence: TGTGCCAGCAGCTTGGCGGTTGGTGAGCAGTTCTTC. As protein: CASSLAVGEQFF.

This chain links TRBV9 with TRBJ1-4; D may be TRBD1 (6 bases). There are 16 residues in the CDR3. Deletions cut 0 bases from V and 7 bases from J, with 16 bases between. Germline-derived CDR1 and CDR2 are SGDLS and YYNGEE. This chain's CDR3 is CASSVGFGGAGEKLFF. CDR3 DNA sequence: TGTGCCAGCAGCGTAGGCTTTGGGGGCGCCGGTGAAAAACTGTTTTTT.

This rearrangement joins TRBV29-1 to TRBJ1-1; maybe TRBD1 (5 bases). Germline lookup yields CDR1 SQVTM and CDR2 ANQGSEA. CDR3 length: 12 residues. V dropped 4 bases and J dropped 1 base, with 7 bases sitting between them. CDR3 bases: TGCAGCGTTGGCAGGGCGAACACTGAAGCTTTCTTT. Amino acid sequence: CSVGRANTEAFF. Full variable domain (missing parts from reference TRBV29-1 and TRBJ1-1): SAVISQKPSRDICQRGTSLTIQCQVDSQVTMMFWYRQQPGQSLTLIATANQGSEATYESGFVIDKFPISRPNLTFSTLTVSNMSPEDSSIYLCSVGRANTEAFFGQGTRLTVV.

This clone appeared a single time. The rearrangement joins TRBV10-3 to TRBJ2-1; D is perhaps TRBD2 (5 bases). CDR1 is ENHRY and CDR2 is SYGVKD in the germline V gene. Trimming removed 7 bases at V and 0 bases at J, with 13 bases between. CDR3 size: 15 residues. The CDR3 is CAIKGAASSYNEQFF. The CDR3 nucleotides read TGTGCCATCAAGGGAGCGGCGAGCTCCTACAATGAGCAGTTCTTC.

The gene calls are TRBV14 and TRBJ2-7; TRBD2 agrees at 7 bases. Germline CDR1 is SGHDN and CDR2 is FVKESK. The CDR3 covers 16 residues. Trimming took 0 bases from V and 6 from J; bases not matched to a gene: 11. Here the CDR3 DNA reads TGTGCCAGCAGCCAAGAGGTGGGGGGAGGGCCCCTCGAGCAGTACTTC. This encodes CASSQEVGGGPLEQYF.

The CDR3 region is CASSLPPLGGGRYNEQFF. CDR3 bases: TGTGCCAGCAGCTTACCCCCCCTCGGGGGAGGGCGATACAATGAGCAGTTCTTC. The chain employs TRBV5-4 and TRBJ2-1, with 7 nucleotides matching TRBD2. This CDR3 comprises 18 residues. V dropped 2 bases and J dropped 4; count of bases not matched to a gene: 15. The germline V gene encodes CDR1 SGHNT and CDR2 YYREEE (reference sequence).

The chain recombines TRBV27 with TRBJ2-1; TRBD2 is a possible D gene (6 bases). V shed 6 bases and J shed 6 bases, with 12 bases lying between them. The CDR3 is 13 residues long. The germline V gene encodes CDR1 MNHEY and CDR2 SMNVEV (reference sequence). The DNA of the CDR3 is TGTGCCAGCAGATCCCTCGGGAGCAATGAGCAGTTCTTC. As protein: CASRSLGSNEQFF.

A few counts support this clone. The rearrangement joins TRBV29-1 to TRBJ2-7; 12 bases map to TRBD1. V was pared by 7 bases and J by 7 bases, with 5 bases of the junction left unmatched. The germline CDR1 and CDR2 sequences are SQVTM and ANQGSEA. The CDR3 contains 12 residues. The CDR3 here is CSAGQGAREQYF. CDR3 coding DNA: TGCAGCGCGGGACAGGGGGCGCGGGAGCAGTACTTC.

The gene calls are TRBV19 and TRBJ2-7; a weak D match, TRBD1 (5 bases). The CDR3 totals 15 residues. Trimming cost V 3 bases and J 0 bases, with 12 bases left between them. The germline V gene encodes CDR1 LNHDA and CDR2 SQIVND (reference sequence). In DNA, the CDR3 is TGTGCCAGTAGTATCGCCGCGACAGTCTCCTACGAGCAGTACTTC. Protein sequence: CASSIAATVSYEQYF.

V and J are TRBV5-1 and TRBJ2-3; the match to TRBD1 covers 9 bases. The CDR3 is 16 amino acids. Germline trimming cut 4 bases from V and 5 bases from J; bases unmatched to any gene: 11. Germline assignment: CDR1 SGHRS and CDR2 YFSETQ. CDR3 DNA sequence: TGCGCCAGCAGCCACGGACAGGGGAATGTGGGAGATACGCAGTATTTT. Protein: CASSHGQGNVGDTQYF.

The chain has TRBV28 and TRBJ1-2, with 9 bases identical to TRBD1. Germline CDR1 is MDHEN and CDR2 is SYDVKM. Germline trimming cut 10 bases from V and 5 bases from J; bases unmatched to any gene: 5. The length of the CDR3 is 12 residues. DNA of the CDR3: TGTGCCACCCTACAGGGGGCTTATGGCTACACCTTC. The encoded protein is CATLQGAYGYTF.